This T cell receptor beta chain appears in the sequencing data of a study of T cell responses to AZD1222 COVID-19 vaccine. Study findings and constraints: Donors skewed white British and female; clonal diversity was possibly underestimated. Repertoire sampling occurred only after the peak T cell response.

Germline CDR1 reads LGHDT; CDR2 reads YNNKEL (reference sequence). This CDR3 region has 15 residues. The V end lost 4 bases, the J end lost 2 bases, and 12 bases lay between the germline ends. This clone is a singleton in its sample. The antigen is undetermined. Sequenced by immunoSEQ multiplex PCR; TCRdb stores in-frame clones only, minus some. Here the sample spans some 97,000 clones, approximately 87% being singletons. This chain connects TRBV3-1 (or the pseudogene TRBV3-2) to TRBJ1-5, with D maybe TRBD1 (6 bases). The sample was peripheral blood, taken on day 0 of AZD1222 vaccination. The source of this sequence is an adult in good health. CDR3: CASSRGAGRNQPQHF. In nucleotides, the CDR3 is TGTGCCAGCAGCCGGGGGGCAGGGCGCAATCAGCCCCAGCATTTT.